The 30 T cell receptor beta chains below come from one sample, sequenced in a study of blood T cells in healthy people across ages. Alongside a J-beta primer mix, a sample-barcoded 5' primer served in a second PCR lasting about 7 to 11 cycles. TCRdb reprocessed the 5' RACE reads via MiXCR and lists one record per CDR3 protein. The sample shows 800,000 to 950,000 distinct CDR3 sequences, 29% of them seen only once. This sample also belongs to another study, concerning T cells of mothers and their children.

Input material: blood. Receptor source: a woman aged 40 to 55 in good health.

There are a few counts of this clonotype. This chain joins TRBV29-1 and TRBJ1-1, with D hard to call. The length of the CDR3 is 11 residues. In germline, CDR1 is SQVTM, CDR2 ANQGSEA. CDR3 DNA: TGCGGCGGCCAATCGAACACTGAAGCTTTCTTT. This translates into CGGQSNTEAFF.

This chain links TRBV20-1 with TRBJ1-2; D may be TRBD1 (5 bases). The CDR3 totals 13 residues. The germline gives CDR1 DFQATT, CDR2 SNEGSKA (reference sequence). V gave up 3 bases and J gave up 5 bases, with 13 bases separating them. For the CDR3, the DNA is TGCAGTGCTAGGAAGGGCAGGGTTTATGGCTACACCTTC. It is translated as CSARKGRVYGYTF.

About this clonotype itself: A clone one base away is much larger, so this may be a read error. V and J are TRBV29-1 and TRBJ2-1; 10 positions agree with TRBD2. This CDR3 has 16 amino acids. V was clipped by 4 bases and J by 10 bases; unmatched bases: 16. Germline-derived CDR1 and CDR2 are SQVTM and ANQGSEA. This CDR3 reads CSVGPRLAGGNYEQFF. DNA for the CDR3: TGCAGCGTTGGGCCCCGCTTAGCGGGGGGAAACTACGAGCAGTTCTTC.

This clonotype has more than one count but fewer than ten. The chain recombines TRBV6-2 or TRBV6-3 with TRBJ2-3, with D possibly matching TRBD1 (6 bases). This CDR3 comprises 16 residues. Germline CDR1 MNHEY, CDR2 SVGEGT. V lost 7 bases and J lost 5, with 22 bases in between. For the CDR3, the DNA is TGTGCCAGCACCCCATGGGGGCAGGGGAAAGGAGATACGCAGTATTTT. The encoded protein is CASTPWGQGKGDTQYF.

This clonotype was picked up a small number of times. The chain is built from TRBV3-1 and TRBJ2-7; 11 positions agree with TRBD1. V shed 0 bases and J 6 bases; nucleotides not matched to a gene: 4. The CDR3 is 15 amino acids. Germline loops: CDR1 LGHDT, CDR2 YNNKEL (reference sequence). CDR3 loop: CASSQDPGTGGEQYF. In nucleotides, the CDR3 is TGTGCCAGCAGCCAAGATCCGGGGACAGGGGGCGAGCAGTACTTC.

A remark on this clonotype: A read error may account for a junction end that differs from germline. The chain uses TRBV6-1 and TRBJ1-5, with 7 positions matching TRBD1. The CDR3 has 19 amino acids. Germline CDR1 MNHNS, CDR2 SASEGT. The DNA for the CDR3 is TGTGCCAGCAGTGAAGCGGAGGTCGTGGACAGGCTGGGCAATCAGTCCCAGCATTTT. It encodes CASSEAEVVDRLGNQSQHF.

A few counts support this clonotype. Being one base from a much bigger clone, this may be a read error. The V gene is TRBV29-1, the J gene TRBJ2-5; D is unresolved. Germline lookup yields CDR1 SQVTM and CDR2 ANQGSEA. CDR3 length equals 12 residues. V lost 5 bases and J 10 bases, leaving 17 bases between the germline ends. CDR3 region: CSVREQTYDQYF. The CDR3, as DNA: TGCAGCGTTCGTGAACAGACCTACGACCAGTACTTC.

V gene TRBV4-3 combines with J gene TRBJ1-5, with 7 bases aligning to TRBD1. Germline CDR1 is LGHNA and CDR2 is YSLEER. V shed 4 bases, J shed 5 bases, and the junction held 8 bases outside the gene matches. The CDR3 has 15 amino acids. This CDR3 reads CASSLTDRVDQPQHF. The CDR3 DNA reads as TGCGCCAGCAGCCTCACCGACAGGGTGGATCAGCCCCAGCATTTT.

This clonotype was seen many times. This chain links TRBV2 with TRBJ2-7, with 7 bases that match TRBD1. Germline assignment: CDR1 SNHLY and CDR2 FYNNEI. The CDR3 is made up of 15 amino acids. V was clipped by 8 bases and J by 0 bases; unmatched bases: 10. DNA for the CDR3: TGTGCCAGCCGACGAGAGACAGGGAGCTCCTACGAGCAGTACTTC. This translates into CASRRETGSSYEQYF.

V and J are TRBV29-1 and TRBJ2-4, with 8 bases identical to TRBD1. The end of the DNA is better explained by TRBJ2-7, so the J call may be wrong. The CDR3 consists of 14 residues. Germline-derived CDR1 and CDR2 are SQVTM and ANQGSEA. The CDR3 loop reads CSVAPKGQGYEQYF. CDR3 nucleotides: TGCAGCGTTGCGCCCAAAGGACAGGGCTACGAGCAGTACTTC.

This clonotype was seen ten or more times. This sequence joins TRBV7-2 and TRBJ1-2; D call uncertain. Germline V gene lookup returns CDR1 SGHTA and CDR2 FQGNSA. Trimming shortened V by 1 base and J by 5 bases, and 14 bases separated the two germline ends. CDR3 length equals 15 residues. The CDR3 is CASSLVEVPLYGYTF. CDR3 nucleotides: TGTGCCAGCAGCTTAGTCGAAGTTCCCCTTTATGGCTACACCTTC.

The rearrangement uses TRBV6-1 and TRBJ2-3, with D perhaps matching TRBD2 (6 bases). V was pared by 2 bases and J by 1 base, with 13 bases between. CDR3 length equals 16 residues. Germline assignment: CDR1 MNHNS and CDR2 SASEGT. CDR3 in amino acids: CASSESSGVGTDTQYF. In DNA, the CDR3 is TGTGCCAGCAGTGAAAGTTCGGGGGTAGGCACAGATACGCAGTATTTT.

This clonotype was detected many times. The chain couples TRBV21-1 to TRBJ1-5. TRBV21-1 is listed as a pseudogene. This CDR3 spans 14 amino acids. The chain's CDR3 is CASSKMKGNQPQHF. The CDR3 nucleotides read TGTGCCAGCAGCAAAATGAAGGGTAATCAGCCCCAGCATTTT.

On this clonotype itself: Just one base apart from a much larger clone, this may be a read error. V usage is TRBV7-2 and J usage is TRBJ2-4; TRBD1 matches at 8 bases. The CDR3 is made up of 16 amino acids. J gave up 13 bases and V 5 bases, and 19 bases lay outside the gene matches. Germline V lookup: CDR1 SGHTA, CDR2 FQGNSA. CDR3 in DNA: TGTGCCAGCAGCGTAACCGGGACAGGAAGGGGCAATGAGCAGTACTTC. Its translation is CASSVTGTGRGNEQYF.

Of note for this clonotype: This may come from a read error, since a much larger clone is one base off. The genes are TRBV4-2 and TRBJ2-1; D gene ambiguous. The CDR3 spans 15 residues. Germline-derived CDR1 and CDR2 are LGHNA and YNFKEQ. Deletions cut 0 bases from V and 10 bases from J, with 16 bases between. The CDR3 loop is CASSQDLGLSYEQFF. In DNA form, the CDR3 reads TGTGCCAGCAGCCAAGATTTGGGGTTATCGTACGAGCAGTTCTTC.

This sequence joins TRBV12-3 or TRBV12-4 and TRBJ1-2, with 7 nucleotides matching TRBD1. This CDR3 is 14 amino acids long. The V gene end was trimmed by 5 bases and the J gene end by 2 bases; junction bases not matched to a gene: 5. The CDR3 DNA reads TGTGCCAGCAGTGGGGACAGAGTAAACTATGGCTACACCTTC. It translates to CASSGDRVNYGYTF.

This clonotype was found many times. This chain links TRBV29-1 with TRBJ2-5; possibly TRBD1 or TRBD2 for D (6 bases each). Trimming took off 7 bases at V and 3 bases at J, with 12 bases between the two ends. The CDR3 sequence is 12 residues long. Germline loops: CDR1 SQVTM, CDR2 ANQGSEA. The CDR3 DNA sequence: TGCAGCGCCGGGGGCGGGGAAGAGACCCAGTACTTC. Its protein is CSAGGGEETQYF. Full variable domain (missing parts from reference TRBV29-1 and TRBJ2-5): SAVISQKPSRDICQRGTSLTIQCQVDSQVTMMFWYRQQPGQSLTLIATANQGSEATYESGFVIDKFPISRPNLTFSTLTVSNMSPEDSSIYLCSAGGGEETQYFGPGTRLLVL.

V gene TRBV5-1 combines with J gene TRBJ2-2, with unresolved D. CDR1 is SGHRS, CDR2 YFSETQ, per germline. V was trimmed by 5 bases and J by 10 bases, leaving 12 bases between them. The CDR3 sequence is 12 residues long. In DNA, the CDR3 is TGCGCCAGCAGAGAGACGGTAGCGGAGCTGTTTTTT. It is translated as CASRETVAELFF.

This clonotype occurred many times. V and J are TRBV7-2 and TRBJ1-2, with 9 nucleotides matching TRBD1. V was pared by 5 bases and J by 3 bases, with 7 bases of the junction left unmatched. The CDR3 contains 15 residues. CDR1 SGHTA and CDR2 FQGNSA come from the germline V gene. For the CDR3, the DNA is TGTGCCAGCAGCCCCCGGACAGGGGACTACTATGGCTACACCTTC. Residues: CASSPRTGDYYGYTF.

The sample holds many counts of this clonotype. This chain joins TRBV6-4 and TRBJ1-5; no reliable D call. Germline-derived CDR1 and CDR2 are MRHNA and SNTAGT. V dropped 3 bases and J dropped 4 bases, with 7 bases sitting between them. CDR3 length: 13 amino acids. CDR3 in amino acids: CASSEAENQPQHF. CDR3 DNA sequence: TGTGCCAGCAGTGAAGCAGAAAATCAGCCCCAGCATTTT.

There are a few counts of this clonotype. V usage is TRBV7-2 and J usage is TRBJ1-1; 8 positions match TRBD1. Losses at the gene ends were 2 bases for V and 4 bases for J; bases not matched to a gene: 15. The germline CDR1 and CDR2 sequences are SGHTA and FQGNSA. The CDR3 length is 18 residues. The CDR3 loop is CASSLIGMAGGLTTEAFF. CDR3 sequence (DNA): TGTGCCAGCAGCTTAATTGGGATGGCAGGGGGCTTGACCACTGAAGCTTTCTTT. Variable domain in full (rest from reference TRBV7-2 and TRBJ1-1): GAGVSQSPSNKVTEKGKDVELRCDPISGHTALYWYRQSLGQGLEFLIYFQGNSAPDKSGLPSDRFSAERTGGSVSTLTIQRTQQEDSAVYLCASSLIGMAGGLTTEAFFGQGTRLTVV.

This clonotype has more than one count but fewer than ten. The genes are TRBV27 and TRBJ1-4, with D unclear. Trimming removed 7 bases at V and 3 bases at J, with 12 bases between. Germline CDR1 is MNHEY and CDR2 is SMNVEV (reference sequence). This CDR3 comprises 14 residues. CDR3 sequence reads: CASKSIVANEKLFF. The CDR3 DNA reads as TGTGCCAGCAAAAGTATAGTGGCTAATGAAAAACTGTTTTTT.

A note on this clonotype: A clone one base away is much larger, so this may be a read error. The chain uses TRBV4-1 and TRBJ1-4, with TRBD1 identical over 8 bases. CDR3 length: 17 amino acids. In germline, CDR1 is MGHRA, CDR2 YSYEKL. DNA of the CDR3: TGCGCCGGCAGCCCTCACACCCAGGACAGGGCCGGCGAAAAACTGTTTTTT. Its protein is CAGSPHTQDRAGEKLFF.

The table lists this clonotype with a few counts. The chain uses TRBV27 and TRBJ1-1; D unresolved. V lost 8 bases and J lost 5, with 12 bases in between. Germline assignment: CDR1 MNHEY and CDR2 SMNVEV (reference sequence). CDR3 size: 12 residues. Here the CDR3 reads CASGAHGTEAFF. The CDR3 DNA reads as TGTGCCAGCGGAGCCCACGGGACTGAAGCTTTCTTT.

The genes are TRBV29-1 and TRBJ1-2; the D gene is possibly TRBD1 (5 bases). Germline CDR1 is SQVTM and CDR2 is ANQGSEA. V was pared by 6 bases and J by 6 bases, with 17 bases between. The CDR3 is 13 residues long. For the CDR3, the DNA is TGCAGCGTGCCAGGGAGTCGAGTCGATGGCTACACCTTC. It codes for CSVPGSRVDGYTF.

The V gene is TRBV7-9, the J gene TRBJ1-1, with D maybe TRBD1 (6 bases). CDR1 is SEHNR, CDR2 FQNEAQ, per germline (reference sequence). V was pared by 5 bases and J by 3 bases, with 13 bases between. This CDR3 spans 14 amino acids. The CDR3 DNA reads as TGTGCCAGCAGCCCCGGGACATTTTACACTGAAGCTTTCTTT. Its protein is CASSPGTFYTEAFF.

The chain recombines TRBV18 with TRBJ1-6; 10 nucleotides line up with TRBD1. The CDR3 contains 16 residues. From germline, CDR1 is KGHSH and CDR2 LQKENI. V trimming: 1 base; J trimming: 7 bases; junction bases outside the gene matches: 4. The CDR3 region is CASSPLRDRGNSPLHF. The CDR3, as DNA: TGTGCCAGCTCACCACTCCGGGACAGGGGAAATTCACCCCTCCACTTT.

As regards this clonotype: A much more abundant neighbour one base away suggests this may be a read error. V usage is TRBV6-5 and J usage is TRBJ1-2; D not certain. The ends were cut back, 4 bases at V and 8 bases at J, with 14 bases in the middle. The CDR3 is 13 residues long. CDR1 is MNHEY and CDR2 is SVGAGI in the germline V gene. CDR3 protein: CASSCGQDRGYTF. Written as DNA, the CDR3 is TGTGCCAGCAGTTGCGGGCAGGATCGAGGCTACACCTTC.

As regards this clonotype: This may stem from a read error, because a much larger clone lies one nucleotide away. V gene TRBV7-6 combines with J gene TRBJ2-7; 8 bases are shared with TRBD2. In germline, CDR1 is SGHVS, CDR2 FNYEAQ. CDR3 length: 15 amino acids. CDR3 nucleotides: TGTGCCAGCAGCTCGGATAGCGGGGCACAGTACGGGCAGTACTTC. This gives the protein CASSSDSGAQYGQYF.

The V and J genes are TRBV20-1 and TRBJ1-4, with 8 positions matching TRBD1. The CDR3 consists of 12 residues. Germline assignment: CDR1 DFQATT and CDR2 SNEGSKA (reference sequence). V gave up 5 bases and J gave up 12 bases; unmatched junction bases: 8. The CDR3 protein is CSAGQGGEELFF. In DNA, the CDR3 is TGCAGTGCTGGACAGGGTGGCGAAGAACTGTTTTTT.